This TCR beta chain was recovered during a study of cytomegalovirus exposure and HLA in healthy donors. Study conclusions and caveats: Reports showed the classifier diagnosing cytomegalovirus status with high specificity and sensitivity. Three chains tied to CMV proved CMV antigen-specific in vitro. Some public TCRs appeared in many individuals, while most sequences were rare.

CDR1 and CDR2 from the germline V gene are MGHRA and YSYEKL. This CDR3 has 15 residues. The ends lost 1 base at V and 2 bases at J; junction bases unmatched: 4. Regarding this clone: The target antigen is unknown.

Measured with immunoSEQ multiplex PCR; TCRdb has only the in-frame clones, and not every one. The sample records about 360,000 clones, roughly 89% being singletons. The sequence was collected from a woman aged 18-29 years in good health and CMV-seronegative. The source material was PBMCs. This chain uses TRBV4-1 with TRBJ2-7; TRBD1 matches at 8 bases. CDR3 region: CASSQVRTGPYEQYF. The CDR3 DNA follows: TGCGCCAGCAGCCAAGTAAGGACAGGGCCCTACGAGCAGTACTTC.